Below, 18 T cell receptor beta chains from the same sample are listed, as sequenced in a study of prognosis after radiotherapy for stage I lung cancer. It was by two-round multiplex PCR that TCR beta CDR3 was amplified from genomic DNA. Amplification during the initial PCR round employed primers specific to each TRBV and TRBJ gene. One entry per CDR3 protein results from TCRdb running MiXCR on the multiplex PCR reads. The sample consists of almost 40,000 distinct CDR3 sequences, approximately 24% of them appearing once. This specimen was PBMCs, taken before or after stereotactic body radiation therapy (not recorded which). The receptor set was obtained from a donor over 45 with non-small cell lung cancer.

This clonotype was seen at least ten times. The chain joins TRBV20-1 to TRBJ1-1, with 9 bases matching TRBD1. Germline lookup yields CDR1 DFQATT and CDR2 SNEGSKA (reference sequence). The length of the CDR3 is 16 residues. Trimming at V came to 1 base and at J to 1 base, leaving 7 bases not matched to a gene. CDR3 in DNA: TGCAGTGCTAGAGCCGCCGGACAGGGGACGAACACTGAAGCTTTCTTT. Amino acid sequence: CSARAAGQGTNTEAFF.

As to this clonotype: Sequence at one end of the junction differs from germline and may be a read error. This rearrangement joins TRBV2 to TRBJ2-1; D is possibly TRBD2 (6 bases). The CDR3 sequence is 12 residues long. In germline, CDR1 is SNHLY, CDR2 FYNNEI. The CDR3 loop reads CASRGLNNERFF. DNA of the CDR3: TGTGCCAGCAGAGGACTAAACAACGAGCGGTTCTTC.

The chain uses TRBV27 and TRBJ2-2; 8 bases match TRBD1. The germline gives CDR1 MNHEY, CDR2 SMNVEV (reference sequence). This CDR3 is built from 18 residues. V was pared by 0 bases and J by 4 bases, with 10 bases of the junction left unmatched. DNA of the CDR3: TGTGCCAGCAGTTTATCGTCAGCATCAGGGGGCCTCACCGGGGAGCTGTTTTTT. Amino acid sequence: CASSLSSASGGLTGELFF.

This clonotype was seen ten or more times. This CDR3 reads CASSAPQGGENIQYF. The CDR3 nucleotides read TGTGCCAGCAGCGCCCCTCAGGGGGGAGAAAACATTCAGTACTTC. The chain carries TRBV6-2 or TRBV6-3 and TRBJ2-4, with D tentatively TRBD1 (7 bases). Germline V gene lookup returns CDR1 MNHEY and CDR2 SVGEGT. The CDR3 covers 15 residues. V lost 6 bases and J lost 5, with 17 bases in between.

Concerning this clonotype: A much bigger clone sits one base away, suggesting this may be a read error. V is TRBV2 and J is TRBJ1-1; D is possibly TRBD1 (5 bases). Germline CDR1 SNHLY, CDR2 FYNNEI. Trimming removed 8 bases at V and 3 bases at J, with 19 bases between. The CDR3 length is 15 residues. The CDR3: CASSTWAVGDTEAFF. The DNA for the CDR3 is TGTGCCAGCTCCACCTGGGCCGTGGGGGACACTGAAGCTTTCTTT.

A remark on this clonotype: This sequence may be a read error, since a much larger clone differs from it by one base. The V call is TRBV6-1, the J call TRBJ2-3, with D possibly being TRBD1 or TRBD2 (6 bases each). The CDR3 is 13 residues long. Trimming removed 8 bases from V and 6 bases from J, with 15 bases in between. Germline values: CDR1 MNHNS, CDR2 SASEGT. CDR3 protein: CASELGGRDTQYF. The CDR3 region has the DNA TGTGCCAGCGAGCTGGGGGGCCGGGATACGCAGTATTTT.

This clonotype was observed a few times. A much larger clone lies a single base off, so this may be a read error. The chain combines TRBV5-1 with TRBJ2-3, with D tentatively TRBD1 or TRBD2 (6 bases each). This CDR3 region has 16 residues. Germline loops: CDR1 SGHRS, CDR2 YFSETQ. CDR3: CASTLGVSGGTGTQYF. The CDR3 nucleotides are TGCGCCAGCACCCTTGGGGTTTCCGGGGGCACAGGTACGCAGTATTTT.

This clonotype was seen a handful of times. V usage is TRBV13 and J usage is TRBJ2-2; possible D gene TRBD2, 6 bases. Trimming removed 5 bases from V and 3 bases from J, with 22 bases in between. This CDR3 region has 18 residues. Germline V lookup: CDR1 PRHDT, CDR2 FYEKMQ (reference sequence). The CDR3 protein is CASSTAYPQRRDTGELFF. The CDR3 DNA reads TGTGCCAGCAGCACCGCTTACCCTCAAAGGAGGGACACCGGGGAGCTGTTTTTT.

About this clonotype itself: The likely explanation is a read error, given a far larger clone one base away. The chain links TRBV15 to TRBJ2-1; possibly TRBD2 for D (7 bases). The CDR3 spans 16 residues. The V end was cut by 1 base, the J end by 10 bases, with 20 bases between. From germline, CDR1 is LNHNV and CDR2 YYDKDF (reference sequence). CDR3 residues: CATSRALGGPPDEQFF. The CDR3 DNA sequence: TGTGCCACCAGCAGAGCTCTCGGGGGGCCACCGGACGAGCAGTTCTTC. Filled out from reference TRBV15 and TRBJ2-1, the complete variable domain reads DAMVIQNPRYQVTQFGKPVTLSCSQTLNHNVMYWYQQKSSQAPKLLFHYYDKDFNNEADTPDNFQSRRPNTSFCFLDIRSPGLGDTAMYLCATSRALGGPPDEQFFGPGTRLTVL.

This clonotype was counted ten times or more. The V call is TRBV20-1, the J call TRBJ1-3, with no clear D. CDR3 length: 13 amino acids. Trimming pared 3 bases from V and 6 bases from J, leaving 12 bases between. Germline values: CDR1 DFQATT, CDR2 SNEGSKA (reference sequence). This chain's CDR3 is CSASPNTENTIYF. CDR3 bases: TGCAGTGCTAGCCCGAATACGGAAAACACCATATATTTT.

In its sample, this clonotype ranks as medium-sized (0.01 to 0.1%). The chain recombines TRBV12-3 or TRBV12-4 with TRBJ2-1; D might be TRBD2 (6 bases). The CDR3 runs 14 residues. The V and J ends lost 7 bases and 3 bases respectively, with 13 bases between them. The CDR3 loop is CASTPSGLYNEQFF. The CDR3 bases are TGTGCCAGCACCCCAAGCGGGCTCTACAATGAGCAGTTCTTC.

This clonotype has a count of ten or more. The chain couples TRBV5-4 to TRBJ1-6; D is possibly TRBD1 (5 bases). Trimming took off 0 bases at V and 4 bases at J, with 14 bases between the two ends. The CDR3 is 17 residues long. Per germline, CDR1 SGHNT and CDR2 YYREEE (reference sequence). CDR3 coding DNA: TGTGCCAGCAGCTTGGAGGGTCAGGGCCAATATAATTCACCCCTCCACTTT. Translation gives CASSLEGQGQYNSPLHF. Variable domain in full (rest from reference TRBV5-4 and TRBJ1-6): ETGVTQSPTHLIKTRGQQVTLRCSSQSGHNTVSWYQQALGQGPQFIFQYYREEENGRGNFPPRFSGLQFPNYSSELNVNALELDDSALYLCASSLEGQGQYNSPLHFGNGTRLTVT.

In this sample, this clonotype turned up many times. This chain links TRBV20-1 with TRBJ2-1, with TRBD1 matching over 10 bases. V was clipped by 8 bases and J by 5 bases; unmatched bases: 3. Germline assignment: CDR1 DFQATT and CDR2 SNEGSKA (reference sequence). CDR3 size: 12 residues. This CDR3 is CSTGQGNNEQFF. CDR3 nucleotides: TGCAGTACGGGACAGGGGAACAATGAGCAGTTCTTC.

As to this clonotype: A far larger clone is a single base away, which makes a read error likely. The gene calls are TRBV6-4 and TRBJ1-2; TRBD1 aligns across 8 bases. Germline V gene sequence: CDR1 MRHNA, CDR2 SNTAGT. Germline trimming cut 6 bases from V and 7 bases from J; bases unmatched to any gene: 10. The CDR3 loop spans 14 amino acids. The CDR3 loop reads CASSSQGEYCGYTF. The CDR3, as DNA: TGTGCCAGCAGCTCACAGGGGGAGTACTGTGGCTACACCTTC.

This clonotype was seen at least ten times. V and J are TRBV28 and TRBJ2-3; 14 bases match TRBD2. The CDR3 contains 17 residues. With V trimmed by 6 bases and J by 2 bases, 7 bases remained unmatched. The germline gives CDR1 MDHEN, CDR2 SYDVKM. The CDR3 DNA follows: TGTGCCAGCAGCCTCGGGACTAGCGGGGGTTACACAGATACGCAGTATTTT. Amino acids: CASSLGTSGGYTDTQYF.

The V call is TRBV20-1, the J call TRBJ2-7, with 9 nucleotides matching TRBD2. V shed 3 bases, J shed 6 bases, and the junction held 18 bases outside the gene matches. The V gene's germline CDR1 is DFQATT and CDR2 SNEGSKA (reference sequence). This CDR3 contains 17 residues. The CDR3 DNA is TGCAGTGCTAGTCCCGGGACTAGCTGTGCTAACCTGTGCGAGCAGTACTTC. The encoded protein is CSASPGTSCANLCEQYF.

This clonotype was detected ten times or more. CDR3 residues: CASREDIGTGEEKLFF. In DNA, the CDR3 is TGTGCCAGCAGGGAAGATATCGGGACTGGAGAAGAAAAACTGTTTTTT. The V and J genes are TRBV3-1 and TRBJ1-4; maybe TRBD1 (5 bases). The germline gives CDR1 LGHDT, CDR2 YNNKEL (reference sequence). The CDR3 is 16 amino acids. Trimming removed 6 bases at V and 8 bases at J, with 22 bases between.

This clonotype was counted between two and nine times. With a much larger clone just one base away, this may be a read error. The J gene is TRBJ1-3, the V gene TRBV6-2 or TRBV6-3; possibly TRBD1 for D (5 bases). The CDR3 covers 17 residues. The germline gives CDR1 MNHEY, CDR2 SVGEGT. Trimming pared 4 bases from V and 1 base from J, leaving 17 bases between. CDR3: CASSCPAGGGSGNTIYF. The CDR3 DNA reads TGTGCCAGCAGTTGCCCCGCGGGGGGGGGTTCTGGAAACACCATATATTTT.